The 27 T cell receptor beta chains below all came from one sample that was sequenced in a study of blood T cells in healthy people across ages. A second roughly 6 to 12 cycle PCR used barcoded and J-beta primers. Using its own MiXCR run on the 5' RACE reads, TCRdb lists one record per CDR3 protein. The sample holds approximately 1.5 million distinct CDR3 sequences, 35% to 45% seen once. Specimen: blood. These receptors originate from a young woman in good health.

There are a few counts of this clonotype. This chain joins TRBV28 and TRBJ1-2; D is undetermined. CDR1 and CDR2 from the germline V gene are MDHEN and SYDVKM. This CDR3 has 12 residues. Deletions cut 3 bases from V and 8 bases from J, with 10 bases between. As DNA, the CDR3 is TGTGCCAGCAGTTTTGGGGTGAAGGGCTACACCTTC. It yields the protein CASSFGVKGYTF.

This clonotype showed up just a few times. V is TRBV28 and J is TRBJ2-3, with TRBD2 as a possible D gene (6 bases). CDR3 length: 14 residues. Germline lookup yields CDR1 MDHEN and CDR2 SYDVKM. Deletions cut 7 bases from V and 1 base from J, with 12 bases between. Written as DNA, the CDR3 is TGTGCCAGCATAGCGGTGCTCGGCACAGATACGCAGTATTTT. This translates into CASIAVLGTDTQYF.

V is TRBV6-2 or TRBV6-3 and J is TRBJ2-1, with D possibly being TRBD2 (5 bases). Trimming shortened V by 5 bases and J by 6 bases, and 20 bases separated the two germline ends. Looked up from germline, CDR1 is MNHEY and CDR2 is SVGEGT. This CDR3 has 16 amino acids. The CDR3 DNA follows: TGTGCCAGCAGTAGATATAGCGTCCCATACGGCAATGAGCAGTTCTTC. Protein: CASSRYSVPYGNEQFF.

V gene TRBV29-1 combines with J gene TRBJ2-7; D is unresolved. The CDR3 has 11 amino acids. Germline values: CDR1 SQVTM, CDR2 ANQGSEA. Trimming shortened V by 7 bases and J by 3 bases, and 10 bases separated the two germline ends. The CDR3 loop reads CSGMQDYEQYF. The CDR3 DNA reads as TGCAGCGGGATGCAGGACTACGAGCAGTACTTC.

As for this clonotype: A read error may account for a junction end that differs from germline. The V and J genes are TRBV2 and TRBJ2-1; D not certain. The CDR3 sequence is 13 residues long. Looked up from germline, CDR1 is SNHLY and CDR2 is FYNNEI. CDR3 protein: CASRVSSYDEQFF. For the CDR3, the DNA is TGTGCCAGCAGGGTGAGCTCCTACGATGAGCAGTTCTTC.

The J gene is TRBJ2-3, the V gene TRBV6-6; weak D call: TRBD2 (6 bases). Germline CDR1 and CDR2: MNHNY and SVGAGI (reference sequence). V lost 8 bases and J lost 6, with 9 bases in between. This CDR3 has 11 residues. The CDR3 reads CASQAGDTQYF. The DNA of the CDR3 is TGTGCCAGCCAAGCGGGCGATACGCAGTATTTT.

The rearrangement uses TRBV29-1 and TRBJ1-2; 8 nucleotides line up with TRBD1. Germline trimming cut 5 bases from V and 0 bases from J; bases unmatched to any gene: 5. From germline, CDR1 is SQVTM and CDR2 ANQGSEA. This CDR3 is built from 14 residues. The CDR3 nucleotides are TGCAGCGTTACTGACAGGGGAGCTAACTATGGCTACACCTTC. Its translation: CSVTDRGANYGYTF. The whole variable domain, remainder taken from reference TRBV29-1 and TRBJ1-2, is SAVISQKPSRDICQRGTSLTIQCQVDSQVTMMFWYRQQPGQSLTLIATANQGSEATYESGFVIDKFPISRPNLTFSTLTVSNMSPEDSSIYLCSVTDRGANYGYTFGSGTRLTVV.

This clonotype was found a few times. The chain uses TRBV20-1 and TRBJ2-7; D unclear. CDR1 and CDR2 from the germline V gene are DFQATT and SNEGSKA (reference sequence). V lost 0 bases and J lost 3, with 15 bases in between. CDR3 length: 15 amino acids. The CDR3 region is CSARDHPHLFYEQYF. CDR3 sequence (DNA): TGCAGTGCTAGAGACCATCCCCACCTATTCTACGAGCAGTACTTC.

The chain carries TRBV2 and TRBJ1-5; D is undetermined. This CDR3 comprises 16 residues. Germline V gene lookup returns CDR1 SNHLY and CDR2 FYNNEI. The V end lost 2 bases, the J end lost 6 bases, and 17 bases lay between the germline ends. The CDR3 DNA follows: TGTGCCAGCAGTGAAATGGCCGGTAGAGCGGGTCAGCCCCAGCATTTT. Its protein is CASSEMAGRAGQPQHF.

This clonotype was recorded a few times. CDR3 sequence: CASSLGQSLGGYTF. The CDR3 DNA follows: TGTGCCAGCAGCCTGGGACAGTCCTTGGGTGGCTACACCTTC. The chain carries TRBV3-1 and TRBJ1-2, with 7 bases matching TRBD1. V was clipped by 4 bases and J by 7 bases; unmatched bases: 9. The germline CDR1 and CDR2 sequences are LGHDT and YNNKEL (reference sequence). This CDR3 comprises 14 residues.

This chain joins TRBV7-2 and TRBJ1-5; no reliable D call. Trimming shortened V by 1 base and J by 4 bases, and 11 bases separated the two germline ends. Germline loops: CDR1 SGHTA, CDR2 FQGNSA. The CDR3 sequence is 15 residues long. The CDR3 loop reads CASSLGVERNQPQHF. The CDR3, as DNA: TGTGCCAGCAGCTTAGGGGTCGAGCGAAATCAGCCCCAGCATTTT.

This clonotype occurred a few times. This chain links TRBV7-2 with TRBJ2-5; 7 nucleotides align to TRBD2. V was clipped by 3 bases and J by 5 bases; unmatched bases: 6. CDR3 size: 14 residues. From germline, CDR1 is SGHTA and CDR2 FQGNSA. CDR3 in DNA: TGTGCCAGCAGCTTCTCGGGAGGTCCCGAGACCCAGTACTTC. Its protein product is CASSFSGGPETQYF.

This clonotype occurred once. The chain has TRBV20-1 and TRBJ2-5, with 7 nucleotides matching TRBD1. V trimming: 3 bases; J trimming: 7 bases; junction bases outside the gene matches: 2. The CDR3 sequence is 11 residues long. Germline CDR1 reads DFQATT; CDR2 reads SNEGSKA (reference sequence). The CDR3 region is CSARTGRTQYF. CDR3 bases: TGCAGTGCTAGGACAGGGCGGACCCAGTACTTC.

J is TRBJ2-1 and V is TRBV12-3 or TRBV12-4; 15 bases agree with TRBD2. Losses at the gene ends were 5 bases for V and 5 bases for J; bases not matched to a gene: 16. The CDR3 spans 20 residues. The CDR3 region is CASSAGTSGRLPGLDNEQFF. CDR3 sequence (DNA): TGTGCCAGCAGTGCGGGGACTAGCGGGAGGCTCCCTGGCTTGGACAATGAGCAGTTCTTC.

The chain's CDR3 is CASSSSEAARGSDTQYF. DNA of the CDR3: TGTGCCAGCAGTTCATCAGAGGCCGCGAGGGGCTCAGATACGCAGTATTTT. This sequence joins TRBV6-2 or TRBV6-3 and TRBJ2-3, with D perhaps given as TRBD1 or TRBD2 (5 bases each). V lost 4 bases to trimming and J lost 4 bases, with 21 bases between them. The V gene's germline CDR1 is MNHEY and CDR2 SVGEGT. The CDR3 loop spans 17 amino acids.

The rearrangement uses TRBV20-1 and TRBJ2-5; D unresolved. Germline assignment: CDR1 DFQATT and CDR2 SNEGSKA (reference sequence). With 0 bases removed from V and 1 base from J, the gap between germline ends came to 9 bases. The CDR3 runs 14 residues. The CDR3 DNA is TGCAGTGCTAGAGATCCGGCAGTCCAAGAGACCCAGTACTTC. Its translation is CSARDPAVQETQYF.

In this sample, this clonotype turned up a few times. The chain employs TRBV4-3 and TRBJ2-3; D call uncertain. V was clipped by 4 bases and J by 5 bases, with 16 bases between them. Germline CDR1 is LGHNA and CDR2 is YSLEER. The CDR3 extends over 15 amino acids. CDR3 coding DNA: TGCGCCAGCAGCCGGAAGGTAATCCGCGGAGATACGCAGTATTTT. Translated, it gives CASSRKVIRGDTQYF.

A few counts support this clonotype. This chain uses TRBV7-6 with TRBJ2-3; D might be TRBD2 (5 bases). The length of the CDR3 is 15 residues. Per the germline V gene, CDR1 is SGHVS and CDR2 is FNYEAQ. Trimming removed 1 base from V and 5 bases from J, with 13 bases in between. As DNA, the CDR3 is TGTGCCAGCAGCTTAGAAGTCCTAGCAAAAGATACGCAGTATTTT. Its translation: CASSLEVLAKDTQYF.

This clonotype has a handful of counts. V usage is TRBV12-3 or TRBV12-4 and J usage is TRBJ1-4; a weak D match, TRBD1 (5 bases). The V and J ends lost 5 bases and 8 bases respectively, with 15 bases between them. The CDR3 spans 14 residues. CDR3 region: CASSPQGSSEKLFF. The CDR3 DNA is TGTGCCAGCAGTCCCCAGGGTTCGAGCGAAAAACTGTTTTTT.

This clonotype was detected once. The chain links TRBV29-1 to TRBJ2-5; D possibly corresponds to TRBD2 (5 bases). This CDR3 comprises 14 residues. Trimming cost V 2 bases and J 1 base, with 11 bases left between them. Germline values: CDR1 SQVTM, CDR2 ANQGSEA. In DNA, the CDR3 is TGCAGCGTTGAAATGGCGGACTCCCAAGAGACCCAGTACTTC. This codes for CSVEMADSQETQYF. The variable domain in full, completed from reference TRBV29-1 and TRBJ2-5, reads SAVISQKPSRDICQRGTSLTIQCQVDSQVTMMFWYRQQPGQSLTLIATANQGSEATYESGFVIDKFPISRPNLTFSTLTVSNMSPEDSSIYLCSVEMADSQETQYFGPGTRLLVL.

This rearrangement joins TRBV20-1 to TRBJ2-5; perhaps TRBD2 as D (6 bases). V was cut by 3 bases and J by 3 bases, with 14 bases left in between. The CDR3 is 14 amino acids. Germline CDR1 reads DFQATT; CDR2 reads SNEGSKA (reference sequence). CDR3 sequence reads: CSARNRVAEETQYF. The CDR3 DNA reads as TGCAGTGCTAGGAACCGAGTAGCGGAAGAGACCCAGTACTTC.

The V call is TRBV30, the J call TRBJ1-1; D is undetermined. CDR1 and CDR2 (germline): GTSNPN, SVGIG (reference sequence). The V and J ends lost 0 bases and 2 bases respectively, with 7 bases between them. The CDR3 contains 13 residues. The CDR3 reads CAWSVTPNTEAFF. The CDR3 DNA reads as TGTGCCTGGAGTGTGACCCCAAACACTGAAGCTTTCTTT.

As for this clonotype: A much larger clonotype is one base distant, so this may be a read error. V usage is TRBV12-3 or TRBV12-4 and J usage is TRBJ2-3; D unresolved. The CDR3 loop spans 14 amino acids. Trimming removed 1 base from V and 2 bases from J, with 7 bases in between. The CDR3 nucleotides are TGTGCCAGCAGTTTAGTAGAGACCACAGATACGCAGTATTTT. This sequence encodes CASSLVETTDTQYF.

Worth noting for this clonotype: At one of its ends the junction is not consistent with the germline gene, which may arise from a read error. The rearrangement links TRBV7-7 to TRBJ2-1, with D perhaps matching TRBD1 or TRBD2 (6 bases each). This CDR3 spans 14 amino acids. Germline lookup yields CDR1 SSHAT and CDR2 FNYEAQ (reference sequence). The CDR3, as DNA: TGTGCTAGCAGCCTTAAGGGGGGATACGGTGAGCAGTTCTTC. It codes for CASSLKGGYGEQFF.

The rearrangement uses TRBV29-1 and TRBJ2-1; D not resolved. Germline V gene data show CDR1 as SQVTM and CDR2 as ANQGSEA. CDR3 length: 11 amino acids. The ends were cut back, 8 bases at V and 0 bases at J, with 5 bases in the middle. The DNA of the CDR3 is TGCAGCCTCCACTCCTACAATGAGCAGTTCTTC. Amino acid sequence: CSLHSYNEQFF.

The V call is TRBV27, the J call TRBJ2-6, with D unresolved. The CDR3 has 16 residues. The V end was cut by 1 base, the J end by 2 bases, with 9 bases between. The germline gives CDR1 MNHEY, CDR2 SMNVEV (reference sequence). CDR3 protein: CASSLFGVAGANVLTF. The CDR3 DNA follows: TGTGCCAGCAGTTTATTTGGGGTGGCTGGGGCCAACGTCCTGACTTTC.

This clonotype was detected a few times. V gene TRBV10-3 combines with J gene TRBJ2-7, with 10 nucleotides matching TRBD1. The CDR3 contains 15 residues. The V segment lost 0 bases and the J segment 3 bases; nucleotides outside the gene matches: 2. Germline-derived CDR1 and CDR2 are ENHRY and SYGVKD. The CDR3 region is CAISESWDRGYEQYF. CDR3 DNA: TGTGCCATCAGTGAGTCATGGGACAGGGGCTACGAGCAGTACTTC.